This T cell receptor beta chain comes out of a study of beta chain features in type 1 diabetes. Study results and limitations: Naive, central memory and Treg TCRB repertoires seemed to resemble each other more closely in patients than they did in healthy donors. In type 1 diabetes patients, VDJ junctions had fewer insertions; deletions at these junctions were more frequent.

This clone occurred a few times. The antigen remains unidentified. Reverse transcribing all isolated RNA meant expressed TCRB transcripts were sequenced. The average output of naive, central memory and regulatory T cell samples was several million reads. Using immunoSEQ multiplex PCR, the repertoire was profiled, and TCRdb retains in-frame clones only, with some absent. The table has some 150,000 clones, about 10% seen once. CDR1 and CDR2 (germline): SGHTA, FQGNSA. The CDR3 has 16 amino acids. Trimming removed 3 bases from V and 12 bases from J, with 21 bases in between. It was via CD45RO/CCR7/CD25/CD127/CD95/CD27 that CD4+ naive, central memory, regulatory and stem cell-like memory cells were sorted.

The TCR was taken from a man between 18 and 35 years old in good health. The gene calls are TRBV7-2 and TRBJ2-6; D is undetermined. Specimen: naive CD4+ T cells from blood. The CDR3 protein is CASSFYYVFPPGVLTF. CDR3 DNA: TGTGCCAGCAGCTTTTATTACGTCTTTCCCCCGGGCGTCCTGACTTTC.